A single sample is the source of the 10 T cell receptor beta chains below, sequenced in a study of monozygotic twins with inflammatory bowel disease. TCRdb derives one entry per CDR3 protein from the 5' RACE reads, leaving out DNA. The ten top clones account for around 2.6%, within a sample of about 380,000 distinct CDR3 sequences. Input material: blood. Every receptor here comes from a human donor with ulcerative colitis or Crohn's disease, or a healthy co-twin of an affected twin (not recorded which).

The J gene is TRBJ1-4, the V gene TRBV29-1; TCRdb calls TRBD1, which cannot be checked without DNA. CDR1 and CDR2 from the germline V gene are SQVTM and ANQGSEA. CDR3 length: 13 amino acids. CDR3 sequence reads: CSAGEGQNEKLFF.

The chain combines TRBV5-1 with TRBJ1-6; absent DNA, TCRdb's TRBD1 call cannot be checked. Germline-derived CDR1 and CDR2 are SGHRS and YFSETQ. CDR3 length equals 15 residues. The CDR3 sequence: CASSSTEAYNSPLHF.

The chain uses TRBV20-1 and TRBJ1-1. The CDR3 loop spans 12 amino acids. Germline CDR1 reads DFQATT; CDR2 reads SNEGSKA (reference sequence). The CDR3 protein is CSARILGTEAFF.

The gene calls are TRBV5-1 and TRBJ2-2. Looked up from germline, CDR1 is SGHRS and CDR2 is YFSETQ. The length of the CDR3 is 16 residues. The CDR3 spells CASSLVTPLNTGELFF.

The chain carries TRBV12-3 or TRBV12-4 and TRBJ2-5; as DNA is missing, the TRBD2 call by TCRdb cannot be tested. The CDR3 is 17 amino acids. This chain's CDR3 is CASSLALRLAGEETQYF.

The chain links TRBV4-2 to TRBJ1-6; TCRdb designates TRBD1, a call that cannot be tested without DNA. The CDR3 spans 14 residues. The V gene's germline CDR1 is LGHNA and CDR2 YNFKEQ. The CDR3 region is CASSQEGGNSPLHF.

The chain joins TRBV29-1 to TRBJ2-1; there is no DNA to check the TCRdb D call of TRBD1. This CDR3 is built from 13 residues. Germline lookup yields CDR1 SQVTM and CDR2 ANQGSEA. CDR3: CSHKGQVYNEQFF.

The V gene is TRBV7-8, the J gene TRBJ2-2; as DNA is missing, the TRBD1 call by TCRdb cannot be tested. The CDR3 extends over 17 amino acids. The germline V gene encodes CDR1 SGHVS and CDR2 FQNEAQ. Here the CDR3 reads CASSFIVGGANTGELFF.

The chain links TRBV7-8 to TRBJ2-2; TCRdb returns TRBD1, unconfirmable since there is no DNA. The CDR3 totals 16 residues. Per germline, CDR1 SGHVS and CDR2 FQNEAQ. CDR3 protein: CASSDQQGRDTGELFF.

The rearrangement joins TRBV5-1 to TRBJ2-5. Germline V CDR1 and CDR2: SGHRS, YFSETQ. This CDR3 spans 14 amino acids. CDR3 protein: CASSLVIAIETQYF.